A selection of T cell receptor beta chains follows, all from one sample in a study of blood T cell repertoires in COVID-19. Repertoires were generated with immunoSEQ multiplex PCR, while TCRdb's copy carries only in-frame clones and drops some. Of under 150,000 clones in the sample, 75% to 90% are singletons; the top ten hold approximately 4.5%. Sequenced input: peripheral blood. Every receptor here comes from a woman aged 50 to 60 with acute or convalescent COVID-19. Each CDR3 is given with its conserved first and last residue. A D gene is named only where the DNA matches it firmly. Only some rows state a clone size, as once, few, many or a class for expanded clones.

NA	TRBV7-3	NA	TRBJ1-1	CASSYSQGNEAFF	TGTGCCAGCAGCTATTCACAGGGTAATGAAGCTTTCTTT
NA	TRBV2	TRBD2	TRBJ2-3	CASSEPGTRVYF	TGTGCCAGCAGTGAGCCCGGGACTAGAGTGTATTTT
NA	TRBV11-2	NA	TRBJ2-1	CASSPSLAPHEQFF	TGTGCCAGCAGCCCCAGCCTAGCGCCACATGAGCAGTTCTTC
NA	TRBV25-1	NA	TRBJ2-7	CASSEGSAGPYEQYF	TGTGCCAGCAGTGAGGGTTCGGCAGGGCCCTACGAGCAGTACTTC
NA	TRBV2	NA	TRBJ2-5	CASTTPKGWGETQYF	TGTGCCAGCACCACACCCAAGGGGTGGGGAGAGACCCAGTACTTC
NA	TRBV27	NA	TRBJ1-5	CASSFNQAAMGNQPQHF	TGTGCCAGCAGTTTCAACCAAGCTGCCATGGGCAATCAGCCCCAGCATTTT
NA	TRBV11-2	NA	TRBJ1-6	CASSIPRSGVSNSPLHF	TGTGCCAGCAGCATACCTAGGTCGGGGGTATCCAATTCACCCCTCCACTTT
NA	TRBV9	NA	TRBJ2-6	CASGPGANVLTF	TGTGCCAGCGGGCCTGGGGCCAACGTCCTGACTTTC
NA	TRBV5-1	TRBD2	TRBJ2-1	CASYARTGGLNIEQFF	TGCGCCAGCTACGCCAGGACGGGGGGGCTTAACATTGAGCAGTTCTTC
once	TRBV6-5	NA	TRBJ1-1	CASGNRNTEAFF	TGTGCCAGCGGCAACAGGAACACTGAAGCTTTCTTT
once	TRBV28	TRBD2	TRBJ2-7	CASTLSGGLSYEQYF	TGTGCCAGCACCCTTAGCGGGGGGCTCTCCTACGAGCAGTACTTC
few	TRBV30	NA	TRBJ1-2	CAWSVLGQGHGTNYGYTF	TGTGCCTGGAGTGTACTAGGGCAGGGACATGGGACTAACTATGGCTACACCTTC
NA	TRBV19	NA	TRBJ2-1	CASSYYNEQFF	TGTGCCAGTAGTTACTACAATGAGCAGTTCTTC
once	TRBV6-1	TRBD1	TRBJ1-1	CASSEDRGGTEAFF	TGTGCCAGCAGTGAAGACAGGGGGGGGACTGAAGCTTTCTTT
NA	TRBV19	NA	TRBJ2-2	CASELSRGNGELFF	TGTGCCAGCGAGCTCAGTAGAGGGAACGGGGAGCTGTTTTTT
once	TRBV19	TRBD1	TRBJ1-2	CASSMGPGQGISTGYTF	TGTGCCAGTAGCATGGGGCCCGGACAGGGAATAAGCACTGGCTACACCTTC
NA	TRBV10-3	TRBD1	TRBJ1-2	CAISGDSLYGYTF	TGTGCCATCAGTGGGGACAGTCTCTATGGCTACACCTTC
NA	TRBV6-5	TRBD1	TRBJ2-7	CASSSPRTGFGEQYF	TGTGCCAGCAGCTCCCCACGGACAGGGTTTGGGGAGCAGTACTTC
NA	TRBV19	TRBD1	TRBJ1-2	CASSPPGQVYGYTF	TGTGCCAGTAGTCCTCCGGGACAGGTCTATGGCTACACCTTC
many	TRBV29-1	NA	TRBJ1-2	CSVRTDRYTF	TGCAGCGTCAGGACAGATCGCTACACCTTC
NA	TRBV6-1	NA	TRBJ2-7	CASSELMEGVYEQYF	TGTGCCAGCAGTGAATTAATGGAAGGGGTTTACGAGCAGTACTTC
NA	TRBV10-2	NA	TRBJ2-6	CASKESSGANVLTF	TGCGCCAGCAAGGAGAGCTCTGGGGCCAACGTCCTGACTTTC
NA	TRBV30	TRBD1	TRBJ1-2	CAWSLGPTGSYGYTF	TGTGCCTGGAGCCTAGGGCCGACAGGGAGCTATGGCTACACCTTC
few	TRBV19	TRBD1	TRBJ2-7	CASSILGGAHYEQYF	TGTGCCAGTAGTATATTAGGGGGCGCACACTACGAGCAGTACTTC
NA	TRBV27	NA	TRBJ2-7	CASSYRPGDYEQYF	TGTGCCAGCAGTTATAGACCGGGGGACTACGAGCAGTACTTC
NA	TRBV7-2	TRBD2	TRBJ2-3	CASSLAEASGNTDTQYF	TGTGCCAGCAGCTTAGCGGAGGCTAGCGGGAACACAGATACGCAGTATTTT
NA	TRBV10-3	TRBD1	TRBJ1-2	CAITSTGKGYGYTF	TGTGCCATCACTTCGACAGGGAAGGGCTATGGCTACACCTTC
NA	TRBV9	TRBD2	TRBJ2-1	CASSVVREGRNEQFF	TGTGCCAGCAGCGTAGTTCGGGAGGGCCGCAATGAGCAGTTCTTC
NA	TRBV19	NA	TRBJ1-4	CASSMNSGEKLFF	TGTGCCAGTAGTATGAACTCAGGAGAAAAACTGTTTTTT
NA	TRBV5-1	NA	TRBJ1-3	CASSPDSASGNTIYF	TGCGCCAGCAGCCCAGACAGTGCCTCTGGAAACACCATATATTTT
NA	TRBV5-5	TRBD2	TRBJ2-1	CASSARLAGGSYNEQFF	TGTGCCAGCAGCGCGAGGCTAGCGGGGGGGTCCTACAATGAGCAGTTCTTC
NA	TRBV19	NA	TRBJ1-2	CASSKSGEWHRGYTF	TGTGCCAGTAGTAAATCCGGGGAATGGCATCGGGGCTACACCTTC
once	TRBV24-1	TRBD2	TRBJ2-7	CATSSGRGTYEQYF	TGTGCCACGTCTAGCGGGAGGGGGACCTACGAGCAGTACTTC
NA	TRBV6-4	NA	TRBJ1-3	CASSDSNISSGNTIYF	TGTGCCAGCAGTGACTCGAATATCAGCTCTGGAAACACCATATATTTT
NA	TRBV28	NA	TRBJ2-7	CASSLTDFSSEQYF	TGTGCCAGCAGTCTTACGGACTTTTCATCCGAGCAGTACTTC
NA	TRBV30	TRBD2	TRBJ2-2	CAGLTSGRGSGGELFF	TGTGCCGGACTGACTAGCGGGAGGGGTTCGGGCGGGGAGCTGTTTTTT
NA	TRBV19	NA	TRBJ2-7	CASRPAGTYEQYF	TGTGCCAGTAGACCGGCGGGGACCTACGAGCAGTACTTC